Below, one T cell receptor (beta chain) is given with its context. Its target antigen remains unknown. Per-nucleotide qualities are absent, and no much larger clonotype sits a single base away. The V and J ends are trimmed by 1 base and 4 bases, leaving 16 bases between them. The CDR3 runs 16 amino acids, cysteine and phenylalanine included. Just CDR3 DNA is preserved here, 48 bases in frame from base 1. CDR1 and CDR2, looked up from the germline V gene, are MGHRA and YSYEKL. The data were obtained in a study of blood T cells in healthy people across ages (dated by TCRdb to the mid-2010s). The study in broad terms: In model experiments, template switching captured about one uniquely barcoded TCR beta cDNA molecule for every two T cells. The donors were divided into four age groups: young (average approximately 15 years), middle-aged (approximately 39), aged (around 67) and long-lived (around 80). To track age-related changes in TCR beta repertoire diversity, the study relied on deep sequencing normalized with unique cDNA molecular identifiers. For two donors (one aged 18 to 29 and one aged 80 or older), the study analyzed two additional independent replicas of 1 million unique cDNA reads from the same blood draw. Donors of different ages were randomly distributed across sequencing lanes to avoid experimental bias. Study-wide conclusions, independent of this receptor: Since profiling was done on bulk unsorted PBMCs, naive and antigen-experienced compartments could not be conclusively compared. Estimates of total diversity based on one million sequenced T cells were considered lower bounds and underestimates. Compared with the aged group, more naive CD4+ T cells, fewer expanded clones and increased TCR diversity were shown by the long-lived group, suggesting age selection. Observed TCR beta diversity per million T cells fell roughly linearly with age, and a significant reduction was already apparent by age approximately 40. There was a strong correlation between observed TCR beta diversity and the percentage of naive T cells measured by flow cytometry. Because the CMV infection status of the donors was unknown, age-related changes in expanded clonotypes may potentially have been confounded.

Donors were 40 or so systemically healthy Caucasian individuals from Russia aged roughly 6 to 95 years. Each donor gave around 9.8 milliliters of peripheral blood, collected into EDTA-treated Vacutainer tubes. PBMCs were isolated by Ficoll-Paque density-gradient centrifugation, with at least 6 million obtained per sample. Trizol reagent was used to extract total RNA from the PBMCs, yielding at least 6 micrograms per sample. For every donor, flow cytometry on a PBMC aliquot measured the percentage of naive CD45RAhigh/CD27high T cells. The library was made by 5' RACE. Sequenced using an Illumina HiSeq 2500. The second PCR ran for about 7 to 11 cycles and used a J-beta primer mix along with a sample-barcoded 5' primer. A unique molecular identifier was introduced onto each TCR beta cDNA molecule by a template-switch 5' adaptor carrying 12 random nucleotides. Each sample yielded at least 2.5 million CDR3-containing paired-end reads. All of the RNA was converted into first-strand cDNA using the Mint cDNA synthesis kit, with a TRBC-specific oligonucleotide serving as the primer. Following uracil-DNA glycosylase treatment, a first 18-cycle PCR with universal primers M1SS and BC2_uni_R was performed on all cDNA. The authors' pipeline ran thus. Normalization of each sample was performed by random selection of 1 million high-quality reads, each carrying a distinct molecular identifier. Reads sharing molecular identifiers were discarded rather than binned into consensus sequences. CDR3 identification, clonotype clustering and error correction used MiTCR with a Q25 quality threshold and the strictest error-elimination algorithm. A nonparametric unseen species model with Euler transformation was used to estimate a lower bound on total TCR beta diversity. The public reads were run again by TCRdb, first through fastp at Q25 and then through MiXCR, and only productive beta chains were kept. Rows merge per CDR3 protein into single entries with the most common DNA and genes. These V and J calls derive from TCRdb rather than the authors' analysis. The sample table holds approximately 900,000 distinct CDR3 sequences, of which 48% were seen once. Roughly an eighth of the sample belongs to the ten largest clones.

The sequence was collected from a man under 40 in good health. The sequence joins TRBV4-1 to TRBJ1-1; the D gene remains uncertain. Sequenced material: blood. This receptor has the CDR3 CASSQGDGMGGTEAFF. The DNA is TGCGCCAGCAGCCAAGGTGATGGCATGGGCGGCACTGAAGCTTTCTTT.